This TCR beta chain was captured in a study of OX40 agonist ivuxolimab in advanced cancers. Turning to the study itself: In this trial design, patients received ivuxolimab intravenously at 0.01 to 10 mg/kg every 2 weeks. Eligibility rules accepted prior anti-PD-1, anti-PD-L1 or anti-CTLA-4 therapy, and under 45% had some. Aged 23 to 79 with a mean of 60 years, they were 75% to 85% male. The study enrolled dose-escalation patients with hepatocellular carcinoma, melanoma, renal cell or head and neck cancer.

This CDR3 is built from 15 residues. Germline V gene sequence: CDR1 SGHTA, CDR2 FQGNSA. V lost 5 bases, J lost 3 bases, and 2 bases stayed unmatched. Profiled with immunoSEQ multiplex PCR; TCRdb holds only in-frame clones, not every one. The sample has about 44,000 clones; 88% are singletons. The chain has TRBV7-2 and TRBJ2-2, with 11 positions matching TRBD1. This clonotype was obtained from an adult with an advanced solid tumor such as melanoma, head and neck, liver or kidney cancer. This specimen was CD4+ or CD8+ T cells sorted from blood, taken in a trial of the OX40 agonist ivuxolimab. CDR3 loop: CASSRTGGDTGELFF. DNA for the CDR3: TGTGCCAGCAGCCGGACAGGGGGCGACACCGGGGAGCTGTTTTTT.